The rows below give T cell receptor beta chains drawn from one sample of a study of Graves' ophthalmopathy and Graves' hyperthyroidism. In TCRdb, the multiplex PCR reads were re-called with MiXCR into one record per CDR3 protein. The sample shows a few hundred thousand distinct CDR3 sequences, about two fifths of them seen only once. Sequenced sample: peripheral blood or thyroid tissue (not recorded which). All receptors derive from an adult man with Graves' hyperthyroidism. CDR3s include the opening cysteine and the closing phenylalanine or tryptophan. The order of the fields is J gene, V gene, CDR3 protein.

>TRBJ1-3|TRBV11-1
CASSFRDRSIYF
>TRBJ1-2|TRBV9
CASSGYRARENYGYTF
>TRBJ2-1|TRBV7-9
CASGGLSYNEQFF
>TRBJ2-2|TRBV10-3
CASSEARLAGGELFF
>TRBJ1-2|TRBV28
CASSPVANYGYTF
>TRBJ2-3|TRBV2
CASSRGTLTGLTDTQYF
>TRBJ2-7|TRBV25-1
CASTPGVGEQCF
>TRBJ2-5|TRBV6-5
CASTLWEGARETQYF
>TRBJ1-2|TRBV7-9
CASSLVNGGYTF
>TRBJ1-5|TRBV15
CATRWRQALSNQPQHF
>TRBJ1-1|TRBV4-1
CASSQDIGTADMNTEAFF
>TRBJ1-5|TRBV9
CASSVEGAASQHF
>TRBJ2-5|TRBV24-1
CATSEGLVVETQYF
>TRBJ1-2|TRBV9
CASSVETGGVDGYTF
>TRBJ1-4|TRBV7-2
CASSRGGGVGEKLFF
>TRBJ1-4|TRBV30
CACPSATNEKLFF
>TRBJ2-2|TRBV7-8
CATKRDGPRDGRRMELFF
>TRBJ1-2|TRBV7-9
CASSLHDRNYGYTF
>TRBJ2-7|TRBV2
CASKGTGGYEQYF
>TRBJ1-5|TRBV25-1
CASRFYRALGQPQHF
>TRBJ2-5|TRBV19
CASKTGETQYF
>TRBJ2-2|TRBV10-3
CAISGSGLAGANTGELFF
>TRBJ1-2|TRBV7-9
CASSYGTGALGYTF
>TRBJ1-1|TRBV10-3
CAISDEGGNTEAFF
>TRBJ1-2|TRBV25-1
CASSKNHRTKGYTF
>TRBJ2-7|TRBV27
CASRPGTGQGEQYF
>TRBJ1-1|TRBV6-4
CASSDSGGTEAFF
>TRBJ2-7|TRBV7-9
CASSHPRDSSSEQYF
>TRBJ2-5|TRBV24-1
CASSPRGGGETQYF
>TRBJ1-2|TRBV5-6
CASSSAGALLGGYTF
>TRBJ1-5|TRBV19
CASSIPPLGPQHF
>TRBJ2-5|TRBV5-6
CASSQPNQETQYF
>TRBJ1-2|TRBV29-1
CSVRTGGGYTF
>TRBJ2-5|TRBV5-6
CASSLTPPEREDQETQYF
>TRBJ1-1|TRBV29-1
CSVGGQGVGTEAFF
>-|TRBV7-8
CASSLGREDEQFF
>TRBJ2-7|TRBV7-2
CASSLYPTYEQYF
>TRBJ2-4|TRBV19
CASREGAKNIQYF
>TRBJ1-2|TRBV30
CACRSGASNYGYTF
>TRBJ1-5|TRBV19
CASRTPGTGNQPQHF
>TRBJ1-2|TRBV11-2
CASSPGDNDYGYTF
>TRBJ1-3|TRBV7-2
CASSLMPPASASGNTIYF
>TRBJ2-5|TRBV6-5
CASSYRTPFGETQYF
>TRBJ1-5|TRBV10-3
CATTWDSNQPQHF
>TRBJ1-4|TRBV6-1
CASSERERTYADEKLFF
>TRBJ2-3|TRBV20-1
CSASWAEFTDTQYF
>TRBJ2-7|TRBV4-1
CASSQVNRVDEQYF
>-|TRBV7-3
CASSPYRDNEQFF
>TRBJ2-3|TRBV12-3/TRBV12-4
CASSLSGSMDTQYF
>TRBJ1-6|TRBV20-1
CSARDLRARVNSPLHF
>TRBJ2-3|TRBV6-1
CASSYSPLAGGLTDTQYF